The T cell receptor (beta chain) described here comes from a study of blood T cell repertoires in COVID-19. Using immunoSEQ multiplex PCR, the repertoire was profiled, and TCRdb retains in-frame clones only, with some absent. The data contain about 100,000 clones, about 87% of them singletons. CDR1 is MGHRA, CDR2 YSYEKL, per germline. V was shortened by 4 bases and J by 4 bases, with 13 bases between the two germline ends. The CDR3 has 14 residues. The source of this sequence is a man aged 45-65 years with active or convalescent COVID-19. The chain has TRBV4-1 and TRBJ1-1; tentative D call: TRBD1 (6 bases). Sequencing was performed on peripheral blood. In DNA, the CDR3 is TGCGCCAGCAGCCGACAGCGCAGGGGCACTGAAGCTTTCTTT. Its translation: CASSRQRRGTEAFF.